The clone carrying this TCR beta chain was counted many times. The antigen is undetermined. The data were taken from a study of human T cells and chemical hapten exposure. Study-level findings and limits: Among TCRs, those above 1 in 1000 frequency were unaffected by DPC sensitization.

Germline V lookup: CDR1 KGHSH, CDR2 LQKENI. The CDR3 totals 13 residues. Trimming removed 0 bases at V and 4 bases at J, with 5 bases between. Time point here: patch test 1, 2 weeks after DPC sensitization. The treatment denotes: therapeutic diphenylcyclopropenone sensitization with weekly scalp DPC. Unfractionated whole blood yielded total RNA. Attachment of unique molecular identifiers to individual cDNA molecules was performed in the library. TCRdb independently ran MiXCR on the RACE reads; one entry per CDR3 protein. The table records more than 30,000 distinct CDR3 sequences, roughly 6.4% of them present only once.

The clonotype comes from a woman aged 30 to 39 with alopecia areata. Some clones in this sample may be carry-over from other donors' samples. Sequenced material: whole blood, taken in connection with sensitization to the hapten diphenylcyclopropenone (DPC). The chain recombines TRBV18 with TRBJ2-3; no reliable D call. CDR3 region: CASSPPVSDTQYF. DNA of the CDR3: TGTGCCAGCTCACCACCGGTCTCAGATACGCAGTATTTT.